The entry below describes one TCR beta chain. These data are taken from a study of Ad26.COV2.S vaccination and SARS-CoV-2 variants. Per germline, CDR1 PRHDT and CDR2 FYEKMQ (reference sequence). V gave up 5 bases and J gave up 3 bases; unmatched junction bases: 4. The CDR3 is 14 residues long. Noted treatment: some 20 received Ad26.COV2.S at low or high dose, single or two shots; a few received placebo; per-sample allocation not given. Collection of samples fell on day 63 after the first vaccine or placebo injection. Here immunoSEQ multiplex PCR was the method, and the copy in TCRdb shows in-frame clones only, minus some. The table includes hundreds of thousands of clones, more than 70% detected once.

The input for sequencing was peripheral blood, taken in a trial of Ad26.COV2.S vaccine versus placebo. This TCR derives from a person between 18 and 59 years old who received the Ad26.COV2.S COVID-19 vaccine or a placebo. V and J are TRBV13 and TRBJ2-1, with 7 bases aligning to TRBD1. The CDR3 protein is CASSETGNYNEQFF. In DNA form, the CDR3 reads TGTGCCAGCAGCGAGACAGGGAACTACAATGAGCAGTTCTTC.